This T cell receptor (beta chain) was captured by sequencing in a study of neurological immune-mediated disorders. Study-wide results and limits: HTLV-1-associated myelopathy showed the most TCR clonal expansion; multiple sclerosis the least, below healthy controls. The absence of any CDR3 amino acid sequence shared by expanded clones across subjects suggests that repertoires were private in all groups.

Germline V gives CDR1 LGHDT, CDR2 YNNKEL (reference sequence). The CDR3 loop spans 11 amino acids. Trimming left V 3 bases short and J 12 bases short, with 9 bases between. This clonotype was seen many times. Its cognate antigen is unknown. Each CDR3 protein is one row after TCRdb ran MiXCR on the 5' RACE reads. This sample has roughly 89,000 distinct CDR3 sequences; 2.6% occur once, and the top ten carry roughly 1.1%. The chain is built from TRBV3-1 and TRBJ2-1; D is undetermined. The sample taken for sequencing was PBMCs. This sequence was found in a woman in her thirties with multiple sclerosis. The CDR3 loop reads CASSHSAWQFF. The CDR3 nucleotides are TGTGCCAGCAGCCACAGCGCGTGGCAGTTCTTC.